The 29 T cell receptor beta chains presented below share a single source sample, sequenced in a study of blood T cell repertoires in COVID-19 (TCRdb year 2020). The protocol used for the library was the immunoSEQ multiplex PCR assay. TCRdb mirrors the immuneACCESS table, restricted to in-frame sequences. Some clones are absent from its copies; in checked studies, under half trace to an unresolved V gene, and the reason for the others is unknown. Counted in this sample were 120,000 to 150,000 clones; about 92% of them appeared once. The ten largest clones capture 1.5% to 2% of the sample. Sequencing used peripheral blood. The receptors were gathered from a human donor in a cohort sampled during active COVID-19.

The CDR3 region has the DNA TGTGCCAGCAGCGTAGGCCCGGGAGAGACCCAGTACTTC. Translating it yields CASSVGPGETQYF. V and J are TRBV9 and TRBJ2-5, with D unclear. The ends were cut back, 0 bases at V and 4 bases at J, with 7 bases in the middle. CDR1 SGDLS and CDR2 YYNGEE come from the germline V gene. The CDR3 is 13 residues long.

V usage is TRBV27 and J usage is TRBJ1-2; TRBD1 might be the D (5 bases). V lost 9 bases and J 6 bases, leaving 11 bases between the germline ends. Germline loops: CDR1 MNHEY, CDR2 SMNVEV (reference sequence). The CDR3 has 11 amino acids. For the CDR3, the DNA is TGTGCCAGTAAAAGGGGCGATGGCTACACCTTC. Protein: CASKRGDGYTF.

The chain is built from TRBV15 and TRBJ1-4, with 7 bases that match TRBD1. Per the germline V gene, CDR1 is LNHNV and CDR2 is YYDKDF (reference sequence). The CDR3 runs 16 residues. V lost 1 base and J lost 7; bases outside the gene matches: 9. CDR3 DNA: TGTGCCACCAGCAGAGGCCACAGGGGATCGGCTGAAAAACTGTTTTTT. This gives the protein CATSRGHRGSAEKLFF.

The chain carries TRBV3-1 (or the pseudogene TRBV3-2) and TRBJ2-2, with D unclear. V lost 4 bases and J 6 bases, leaving 9 bases between the germline ends. This CDR3 is 13 amino acids long. The V gene's germline CDR1 is LGHDT and CDR2 YNNKEL (reference sequence). CDR3 amino acids: CASSRYLAGELFF. CDR3 nucleotides: TGTGCCAGCAGCCGGTACTTAGCCGGGGAGCTGTTTTTT.

The V gene is TRBV29-1, the J gene TRBJ1-4; D unclear. V was shortened by 7 bases and J by 5 bases, with 11 bases between the two germline ends. Per the germline V gene, CDR1 is SQVTM and CDR2 is ANQGSEA. CDR3 size: 12 residues. CDR3 in DNA: TGCAGCGCTTACTTCCCGAATGAAAAACTGTTTTTT. It codes for CSAYFPNEKLFF.

The chain recombines TRBV9 with TRBJ1-1; a weak D match, TRBD1 (6 bases). CDR1 is SGDLS, CDR2 YYNGEE, per germline. The CDR3 extends over 15 amino acids. Trimming left V 2 bases short and J 7 bases short, with 18 bases between. The CDR3 spells CASSVTQGITDEAFF. Written as DNA, the CDR3 is TGTGCCAGCAGCGTTACCCAGGGGATAACTGATGAAGCTTTCTTT.

The V call is TRBV7-3, the J call TRBJ2-1; D possibly corresponds to TRBD2 (6 bases). Per germline, CDR1 SGHTA and CDR2 FQGTGA. V gave up 2 bases and J gave up 12 bases, with 14 bases separating them. This CDR3 comprises 13 residues. The CDR3 sequence: CASSLAFGSGQFF. The CDR3 DNA sequence: TGTGCCAGCAGCTTAGCCTTCGGGAGTGGGCAGTTCTTC.

This clone was seen a single time. The chain has TRBV30 and TRBJ2-5; the D gene is possibly TRBD2 (6 bases). Germline V lookup: CDR1 GTSNPN, CDR2 SVGIG (reference sequence). Trimming took 0 bases from V and 2 from J, leaving 16 bases between them. This CDR3 comprises 16 residues. Written as DNA, the CDR3 is TGTGCCTGGAGTGTAAGTTCTACGGGGGTACAAGAGACCCAGTACTTC. Its translation: CAWSVSSTGVQETQYF.

This rearrangement joins TRBV19 to TRBJ2-7; D is unresolved. The CDR3 covers 14 residues. Trimming took off 1 base at V and 1 base at J, with 8 bases between the two ends. Germline V gene sequence: CDR1 LNHDA, CDR2 SQIVND (reference sequence). CDR3 in amino acids: CASSIGLGSYEQYF. Here the CDR3 DNA reads TGTGCCAGTAGTATAGGACTTGGATCCTACGAGCAGTACTTC.

The rearrangement uses TRBV6-1 and TRBJ2-7; 10 bases map to TRBD2. The CDR3 runs to 16 residues. V shed 3 bases and J 0 bases; nucleotides not matched to a gene: 5. Germline CDR1 MNHNS, CDR2 SASEGT. Here the CDR3 DNA reads TGTGCCAGCAGTGAGCCAGCGGGGGGGAACTCCTACGAGCAGTACTTC. Amino acids: CASSEPAGGNSYEQYF.

Here the CDR3 reads CASSLVVTGGGNTIYF. The CDR3 DNA is TGTGCCAGCAGCTTGGTGGTTACAGGGGGTGGAAACACCATATATTTT. V and J are TRBV5-6 and TRBJ1-3; 8 bases align to TRBD1. V lost 0 bases to trimming and J lost 3 bases; unmatched junction nucleotides: 5. CDR3 length: 16 amino acids. In germline, CDR1 is SGHDT, CDR2 YYEEEE. The full variable domain, completed using reference TRBV5-6 and TRBJ1-3, is DAGVTQSPTHLIKTRGQQVTLRCSPKSGHDTVSWYQQALGQGPQFIFQYYEEEERQRGNFPDRFSGHQFPNYSSELNVNALLLGDSALYLCASSLVVTGGGNTIYFGEGSWLTVV.

V usage is TRBV5-1 and J usage is TRBJ1-5, with D possibly being TRBD1 (5 bases). The CDR3 consists of 17 residues. V lost 2 bases, J lost 7 bases, and 22 bases lay in between. Germline CDR1 is SGHRS and CDR2 is YFSETQ. CDR3 loop: CASSFSLREGEGQPQHF. CDR3 nucleotides: TGCGCCAGCAGCTTTTCTCTCCGAGAAGGGGAAGGACAGCCCCAGCATTTT.

This chain uses TRBV5-1 with TRBJ2-1, with D possibly matching TRBD2 (6 bases). V lost 0 bases, J lost 4 bases, and 11 bases lay in between. The CDR3 sequence is 15 residues long. In germline, CDR1 is SGHRS, CDR2 YFSETQ. CDR3 coding DNA: TGCGCCAGCAGCTTGGGGGACTCCTTGTACAATGAGCAGTTCTTC. Protein sequence: CASSLGDSLYNEQFF.

As to this clone: This CDR3 is also generated by other DNA sequences in the sample. The chain combines TRBV4-3 with TRBJ2-5; D is possibly TRBD2 (7 bases). Trimming shortened V by 0 bases and J by 5 bases, and 16 bases separated the two germline ends. In germline, CDR1 is LGHNA, CDR2 YSLEER. This CDR3 spans 16 amino acids. The CDR3 DNA follows: TGCGCCAGCAGCCAAGACAGAGGGAGGGGGGGTGAGACCCAGTACTTC. It translates to CASSQDRGRGGETQYF.

The genes are TRBV6-5 and TRBJ1-1, with TRBD1 identical over 7 bases. Germline V gene sequence: CDR1 MNHEY, CDR2 SVGAGI. The CDR3 runs 14 residues. The V gene end was trimmed by 6 bases and the J gene end by 4 bases; junction bases not matched to a gene: 8. CDR3 region: CASSDREVGTEAFF. CDR3 in DNA: TGTGCCAGCAGCGACAGGGAAGTAGGCACTGAAGCTTTCTTT.

This clone has a single count. The rearrangement joins TRBV5-1 to TRBJ1-1, with 12 bases that match TRBD1. Trimming took 4 bases from V and 0 from J; bases not matched to a gene: 4. This CDR3 contains 16 residues. From germline, CDR1 is SGHRS and CDR2 YFSETQ. CDR3 DNA sequence: TGCGCCAGCAGCCTGGGACAGGGGGCGATGAACACTGAAGCTTTCTTT. Translated: CASSLGQGAMNTEAFF.

The V gene is TRBV11-2, the J gene TRBJ2-3; D is uncertain. The CDR3 has 14 residues. The V gene's germline CDR1 is SGHAT and CDR2 FQNNGV. Trimming pared 1 base from V and 2 bases from J, leaving 7 bases between. This CDR3 reads CASSLGAVTDTQYF. The CDR3 nucleotides are TGTGCCAGCAGCTTAGGAGCTGTCACAGATACGCAGTATTTT.

V and J are TRBV18 and TRBJ2-3, with no clear D. Germline V gene data show CDR1 as KGHSH and CDR2 as LQKENI. CDR3 length: 13 residues. V lost 0 bases and J lost 3, with 4 bases in between. CDR3: CASSPPSTDTQYF. In DNA, the CDR3 is TGTGCCAGCTCACCACCTTCTACAGATACGCAGTATTTT.

This clone has only a few counts. The CDR3 sequence is CASSRSEDTDTQYF. CDR3 sequence (DNA): TGCGCCAGCAGCCGAAGCGAAGACACAGATACGCAGTATTTT. The genes are TRBV4-1 and TRBJ2-3; D is ambiguous. Trimming left V 4 bases short and J 2 bases short, with 10 bases between. CDR1 and CDR2 from the germline V gene are MGHRA and YSYEKL. The CDR3 runs 14 residues.

The V gene is TRBV7-2, the J gene TRBJ2-3; D uncertain. Between the trimmed V and J ends, which lost 3 bases and 6 bases, there was a span of 16 bases. This CDR3 comprises 15 residues. In germline, CDR1 is SGHTA, CDR2 FQGNSA. The CDR3 protein is CASSFKDRSGDTQYF. CDR3 sequence (DNA): TGTGCCAGCAGCTTCAAAGACCGGAGTGGGGATACGCAGTATTTT.

This clone was counted at least ten times. The chain uses TRBV4-1 and TRBJ2-1; D perhaps matches TRBD2 (5 bases). This CDR3 contains 16 residues. Germline loops: CDR1 MGHRA, CDR2 YSYEKL. V was cut by 0 bases and J by 0 bases, with 9 bases left in between. The CDR3 DNA sequence: TGCGCCAGCAGCCAAGAGCCTAGCAGCTCCTACAATGAGCAGTTCTTC. This sequence encodes CASSQEPSSSYNEQFF.

This rearrangement joins TRBV2 to TRBJ1-6; D is possibly TRBD1 (6 bases). This CDR3 has 15 residues. The germline V gene encodes CDR1 SNHLY and CDR2 FYNNEI. The V end was cut by 4 bases, the J end by 9 bases, with 16 bases between. The CDR3 loop reads CASSVDARGGSPLHF. CDR3 sequence (DNA): TGTGCCAGCAGTGTGGATGCCAGGGGCGGTTCACCCCTCCACTTT.

The chain is built from TRBV5-8 and TRBJ1-6, with D hard to call. V gave up 2 bases and J gave up 6 bases, with 6 bases separating them. The CDR3 has 13 residues. The germline CDR1 and CDR2 sequences are SGHTS and YDEGEE. The DNA of the CDR3 is TGTGCCAGCAGCTTCTACAGTAATTCACCCCTCCACTTT. Translating gives CASSFYSNSPLHF.

This chain uses TRBV13 with TRBJ2-5; weak D call: TRBD2 (5 bases). Per the germline V gene, CDR1 is PRHDT and CDR2 is FYEKMQ (reference sequence). V was pared by 5 bases and J by 4 bases, with 11 bases between. The CDR3 totals 13 residues. The CDR3 loop is CASSPLEGETQYF. In DNA, the CDR3 is TGTGCCAGCAGCCCCCTCGAGGGAGAGACCCAGTACTTC.

V and J are TRBV7-9 and TRBJ1-4; 9 bases agree with TRBD1. With V trimmed by 7 bases and J by 3 bases, 6 bases remained unmatched. Germline CDR1 SEHNR, CDR2 FQNEAQ (reference sequence). There are 15 residues in the CDR3. The CDR3 DNA follows: TGTGCCAGCAATCTGGGACAGGGCGCTAATGAAAAACTGTTTTTT. This encodes CASNLGQGANEKLFF.

The chain is built from TRBV12-5 and TRBJ1-2; D gene uncertain. The CDR3 sequence is 18 residues long. Trimming removed 3 bases at V and 0 bases at J, with 20 bases between. Germline V lookup: CDR1 LGHNT, CDR2 FRNRAP. The CDR3 sequence is CASGFPLKSLPSNYGYTF. The CDR3 DNA is TGTGCTAGTGGTTTTCCACTGAAGTCCCTACCCTCTAACTATGGCTACACCTTC. Supplemented by reference TRBV12-5 and TRBJ1-2, the full variable domain reads DARVTQTPRHKVTEMGQEVTMRCQPILGHNTVFWYRQTMMQGLELLAYFRNRAPLDDSGMPKDRFSAEMPDATLATLKIQPSEPRDSAVYFCASGFPLKSLPSNYGYTFGSGTRLTVV.

V is TRBV20-1 and J is TRBJ1-1; the D gene is possibly TRBD1 (5 bases). Trimming left V 3 bases short and J 4 bases short, with 12 bases between. The length of the CDR3 is 13 residues. Looked up from germline, CDR1 is DFQATT and CDR2 is SNEGSKA (reference sequence). CDR3 in amino acids: CSASRGIGTEAFF. CDR3 DNA sequence: TGCAGTGCTAGTCGGGGGATTGGCACTGAAGCTTTCTTT.

The CDR3: CASSLSRSGTEAFF. CDR3 in DNA: TGTGCCAGCAGCCTTTCGAGGTCGGGCACTGAAGCTTTCTTT. V is TRBV16 and J is TRBJ1-1; no reliable D call. CDR3 length equals 14 residues. Trimming shortened V by 4 bases and J by 4 bases, and 13 bases separated the two germline ends. The germline gives CDR1 KGHSY, CDR2 FQNENV.

This sequence joins TRBV11-2 and TRBJ1-1; D call uncertain. Germline V gives CDR1 SGHAT, CDR2 FQNNGV. The V and J ends lost 3 bases and 6 bases respectively, with 14 bases between them. The CDR3 spans 14 residues. The chain's CDR3 is CASSLNSVRAEAFF. Written as DNA, the CDR3 is TGTGCCAGCAGCTTGAATTCTGTACGAGCTGAAGCTTTCTTT.